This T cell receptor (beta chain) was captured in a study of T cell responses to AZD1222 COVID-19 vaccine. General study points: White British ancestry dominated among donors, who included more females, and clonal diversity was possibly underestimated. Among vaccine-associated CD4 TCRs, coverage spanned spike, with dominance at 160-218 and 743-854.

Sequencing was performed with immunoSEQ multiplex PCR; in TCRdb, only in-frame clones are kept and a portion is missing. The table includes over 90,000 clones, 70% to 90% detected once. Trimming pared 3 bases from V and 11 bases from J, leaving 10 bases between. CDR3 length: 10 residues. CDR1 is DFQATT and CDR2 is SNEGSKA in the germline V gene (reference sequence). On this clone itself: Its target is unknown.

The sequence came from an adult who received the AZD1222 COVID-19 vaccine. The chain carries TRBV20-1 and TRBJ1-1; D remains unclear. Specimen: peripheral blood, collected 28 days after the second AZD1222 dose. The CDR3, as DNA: TGCAGTGCTAGGGGGAGGCAGGCTTTCTTT. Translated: CSARGRQAFF.